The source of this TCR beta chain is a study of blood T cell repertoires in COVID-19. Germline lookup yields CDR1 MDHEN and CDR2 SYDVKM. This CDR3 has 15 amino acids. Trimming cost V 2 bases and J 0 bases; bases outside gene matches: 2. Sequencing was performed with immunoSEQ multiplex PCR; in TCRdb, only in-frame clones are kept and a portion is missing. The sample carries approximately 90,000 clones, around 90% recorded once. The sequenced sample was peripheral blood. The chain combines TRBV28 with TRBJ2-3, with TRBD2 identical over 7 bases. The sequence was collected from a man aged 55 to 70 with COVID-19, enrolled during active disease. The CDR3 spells CASSLSGISTDTQYF. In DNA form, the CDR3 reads TGTGCCAGCAGTTTAAGCGGGATTAGCACAGATACGCAGTATTTT.